The sequence of this T cell receptor beta chain was determined in a study of regulatory T cells in long-lasting Graves disease (dated by TCRdb to about 2021). Context from the whole study: Antithyroid drugs had been taken for less than 3 months by newly diagnosed Graves' disease patients. Peripheral blood TCR sequencing and RNA sequencing compared persistent Graves' disease patients with newly diagnosed Graves' disease patients. The study took place in China and was registered as a clinical trial. A total of around 35 samples underwent TCR sequencing, from about 13 patients with persistent Graves' disease and approximately 20 patients with newly diagnosed Graves' disease.

In the paper's terms, the time point label means: newly diagnosed GD, antithyroid drugs for less than 3 months. For both TCR sequencing and RNA sequencing, RNA was extracted from PBMCs using TRIzol. The diagnosis of Graves' disease was made according to American Thyroid Association guidelines. Patients for the study were recruited at an endocrinology department in Xi'an, China. Each patient gave 7.5 to 10 milliliters of peripheral blood, collected in an EDTA anticoagulant tube. PBMCs were isolated by Ficoll Paque Plus density gradient separation without further T cell sorting. An Agilent 2100 Bioanalyzer and agarose gel were used to check RNA quality, while a NanoDrop 2000 measured RNA concentration. Comment on this clonotype: What antigen it recognizes has not been identified. No base quality values were provided; no much bigger clone lies one nucleotide off.

The paper as a whole reports these results and caveats: More public clonotypes were shared among persistent patients (around 2,600) than among newly diagnosed patients (roughly 1,000). As a limitation, the authors acknowledged that the small sample size may reduce accuracy. Preferential use of TRBV28, TRBJ1-2 and TRBJ2-5 was observed in persistent disease, whereas TRBV20-1 and TRBJ2-1 were favored in newly diagnosed disease. Only peripheral blood was studied, because thyroid tissue, the primary lesion, was inaccessible. Sequencing and analysis were limited to the TCR beta chain. Lower TCR Shannon entropy and fewer highly expanded clones were observed in persistent Graves' disease patients than in newly diagnosed patients, which suggested clonal expansion.

Receptor amplification or capture employed multiplex PCR. The reads were generated on an Illumina HiSeq 4000. iRepertoire HTBI primers and Arm-PCR amplification of CDR3 regions were used to construct TCR beta libraries. PCR products were gel purified before sequencing. On the authors' methods: Across samples, 60 to 75 TRBV and 13 to 15 TRBJ segments were identified and used for gene usage analysis of CDR3 amino acid clonotypes. COPE and FqMerger were used to merge filtered high-quality paired reads into contigs. Contigs were aligned with BLAST to IMGT TRBV, TRBD and TRBJ reference genes, and CDR3 was defined per IMGT. Highly expanded clones were defined as clonotypes with a frequency above 0.1%. Repertoire diversity was measured by Shannon entropy, and V-J evenness by the Gini coefficient. A clonotype found in more than one individual was treated as public. TCRdb passed the public sequencing reads through fastp at Q25 and MiXCR, retaining productive beta sequences. Merged by CDR3 protein, the rows form single entries marked with the most common genes and DNA. TCRdb assigned the V and J calls; the authors' analysis was not used. This sample has fewer than 350,000 distinct CDR3 sequences in its table, and about a sixth of those were observed once. The ten largest make up less than 40% of the sample.

Trimming takes 3 bases off V and 5 bases off J; junction bases not matched to a gene: 8. The CDR3, cysteine through phenylalanine, is 15 amino acids long. The entry retains the CDR3 DNA only, 45 bases that are in frame from base 1. The germline V gene yields SGHDT for CDR1 and YYEEEE for CDR2. Recombination linked TRBV5-6 to TRBJ2-3; 8 bases in between match TRBD1. The starting material was peripheral blood mononuclear cells (PBMCs), obtained at new diagnosis, from a patient treated with antithyroid drugs. The clonotype was recovered from a female donor with Graves disease. The CDR3 loop reads CASSYYRGIRDTQYF. Here is the DNA: TGTGCCAGCAGCTACTACAGGGGGATCAGAGATACGCAGTATTTT.